This entry features one T cell receptor (beta chain) sequence. This sample was included in a study of blood T cells in healthy people across ages. Study-wide background: Per two T cells, about one barcoded beta molecule was captured through template switching.

The V gene's germline CDR1 is SEHNR and CDR2 FQNEAQ (reference sequence). V was pared by 4 bases and J by 8 bases, with 12 bases between. This CDR3 has 12 amino acids. The study recruited healthy Caucasian donors from Russia who were aged about 6 to 95. A sample-barcoded 5' primer and a J-beta primer mix were used in a second PCR of roughly 7 to 12 cycles. TCRdb processed the 5' RACE reads anew with MiXCR; each CDR3 protein has one entry. The sample holds approximately 790,000 distinct CDR3 sequences, about 62% seen once. Sequencing was carried out using blood. This sequence joins TRBV7-9 and TRBJ2-7; the D gene is possibly TRBD1 (5 bases). The TCR originated in a man between 25 and 39 years old in good health. The CDR3 DNA reads TGTGCCAGCAGCTCCCCAGGGATGAAGCAGTACTTC. Amino acids: CASSSPGMKQYF.